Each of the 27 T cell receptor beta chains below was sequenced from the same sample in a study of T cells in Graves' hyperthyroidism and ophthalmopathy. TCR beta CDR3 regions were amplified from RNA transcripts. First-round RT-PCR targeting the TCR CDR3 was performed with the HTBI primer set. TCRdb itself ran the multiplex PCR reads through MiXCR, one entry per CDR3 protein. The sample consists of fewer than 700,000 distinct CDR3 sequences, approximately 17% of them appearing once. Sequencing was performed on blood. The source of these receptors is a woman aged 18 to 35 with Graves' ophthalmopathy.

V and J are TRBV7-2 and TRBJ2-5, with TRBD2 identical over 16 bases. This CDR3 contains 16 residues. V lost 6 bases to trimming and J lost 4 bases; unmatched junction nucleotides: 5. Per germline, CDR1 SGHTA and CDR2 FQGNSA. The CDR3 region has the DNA TGTGCCAGCAGTTGGGGACTAGCGGGAGGGGGAGAGACCCAGTACTTC. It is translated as CASSWGLAGGGETQYF.

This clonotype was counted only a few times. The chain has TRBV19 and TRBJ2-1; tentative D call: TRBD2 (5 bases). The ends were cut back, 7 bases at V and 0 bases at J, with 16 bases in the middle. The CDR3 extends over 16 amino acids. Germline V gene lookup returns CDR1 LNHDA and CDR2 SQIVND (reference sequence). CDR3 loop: CASTPIGSGSYNEQFF. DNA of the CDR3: TGTGCCAGTACCCCGATAGGCAGCGGCTCCTACAATGAGCAGTTCTTC.

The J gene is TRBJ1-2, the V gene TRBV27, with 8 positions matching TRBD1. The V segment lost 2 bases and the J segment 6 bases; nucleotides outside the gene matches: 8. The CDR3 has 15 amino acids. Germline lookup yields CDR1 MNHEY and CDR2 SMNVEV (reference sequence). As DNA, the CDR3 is TGTGCCAGCAGTTTAGGACAGGGCGCCTCTGATGGCTACACCTTC. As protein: CASSLGQGASDGYTF.

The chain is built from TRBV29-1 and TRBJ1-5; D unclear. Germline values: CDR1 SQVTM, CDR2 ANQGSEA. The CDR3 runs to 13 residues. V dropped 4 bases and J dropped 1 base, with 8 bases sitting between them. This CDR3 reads CSVVIGSNQPQHF. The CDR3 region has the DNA TGCAGCGTTGTGATCGGGAGCAATCAGCCCCAGCATTTT.

The CDR3 nucleotides read TGTGCCAGCAAAACGGGGGCGATCCAAGAGACCCAGTACTTC. This codes for CASKTGAIQETQYF. The chain recombines TRBV27 with TRBJ2-5; perhaps D is TRBD1 or TRBD2 (6 bases each). This CDR3 is 14 amino acids long. CDR1 is MNHEY, CDR2 SMNVEV, per germline (reference sequence). V lost 7 bases and J 1 base, leaving 13 bases between the germline ends.

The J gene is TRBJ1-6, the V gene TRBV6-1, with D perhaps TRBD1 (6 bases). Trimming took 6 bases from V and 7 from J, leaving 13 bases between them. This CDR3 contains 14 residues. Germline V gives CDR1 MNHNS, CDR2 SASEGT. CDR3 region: CASSAYGGNSPLHF. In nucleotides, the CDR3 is TGTGCCAGCAGCGCCTATGGGGGCAATTCACCCCTCCACTTT.

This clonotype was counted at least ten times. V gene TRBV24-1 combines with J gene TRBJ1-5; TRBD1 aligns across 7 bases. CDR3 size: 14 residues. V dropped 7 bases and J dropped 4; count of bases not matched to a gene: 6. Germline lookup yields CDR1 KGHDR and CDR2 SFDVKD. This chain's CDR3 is CATRETGPNQPQHF. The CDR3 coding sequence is TGTGCCACCAGAGAGACAGGGCCAAATCAGCCCCAGCATTTT.

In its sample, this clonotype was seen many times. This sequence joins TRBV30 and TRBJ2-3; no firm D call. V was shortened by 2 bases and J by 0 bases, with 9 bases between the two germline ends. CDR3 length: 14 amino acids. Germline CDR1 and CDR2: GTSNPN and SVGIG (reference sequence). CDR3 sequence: CAWSNTVSTDTQYF. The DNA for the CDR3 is TGTGCCTGGAGTAATACAGTGAGCACAGATACGCAGTATTTT.

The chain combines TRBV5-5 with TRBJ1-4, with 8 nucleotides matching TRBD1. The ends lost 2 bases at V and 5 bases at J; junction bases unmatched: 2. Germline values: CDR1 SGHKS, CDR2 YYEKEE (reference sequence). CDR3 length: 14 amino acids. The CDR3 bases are TGTGCCAGCAGCTTCGGGGACAGGAATGAAAAACTGTTTTTT. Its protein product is CASSFGDRNEKLFF.

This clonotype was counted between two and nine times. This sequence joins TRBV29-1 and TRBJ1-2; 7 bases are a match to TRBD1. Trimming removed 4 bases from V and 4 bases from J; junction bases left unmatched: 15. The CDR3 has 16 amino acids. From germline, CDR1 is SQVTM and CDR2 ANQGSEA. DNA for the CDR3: TGCAGCGTTGTGGGGGGACAGATAGGGGAAGTCTATGGCTACACCTTC. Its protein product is CSVVGGQIGEVYGYTF. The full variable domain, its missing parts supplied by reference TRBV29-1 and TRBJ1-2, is SAVISQKPSRDICQRGTSLTIQCQVDSQVTMMFWYRQQPGQSLTLIATANQGSEATYESGFVIDKFPISRPNLTFSTLTVSNMSPEDSSIYLCSVVGGQIGEVYGYTFGSGTRLTVV.

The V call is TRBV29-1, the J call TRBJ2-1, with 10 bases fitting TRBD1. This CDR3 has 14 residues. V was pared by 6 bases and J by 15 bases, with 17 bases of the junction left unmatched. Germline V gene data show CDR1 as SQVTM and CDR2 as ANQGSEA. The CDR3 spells CSVGLRDRGGSWFF. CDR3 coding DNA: TGCAGCGTCGGGCTCCGGGACAGGGGTGGTAGTTGGTTCTTC.

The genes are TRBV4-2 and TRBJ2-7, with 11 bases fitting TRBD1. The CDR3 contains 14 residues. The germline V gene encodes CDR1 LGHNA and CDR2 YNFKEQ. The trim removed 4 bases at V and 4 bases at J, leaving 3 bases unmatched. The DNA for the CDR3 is TGTGCCAGCAGCCCGGGGGACAGGGGGTACGAGCAGTACTTC. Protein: CASSPGDRGYEQYF.

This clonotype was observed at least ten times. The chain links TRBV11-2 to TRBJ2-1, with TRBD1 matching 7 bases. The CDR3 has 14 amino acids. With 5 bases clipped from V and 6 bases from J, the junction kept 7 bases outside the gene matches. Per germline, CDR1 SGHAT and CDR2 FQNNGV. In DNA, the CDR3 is TGTGCCAGCAGCCCAAGTCCAGGGGGCAATGAGCAGTTCTTC. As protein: CASSPSPGGNEQFF.

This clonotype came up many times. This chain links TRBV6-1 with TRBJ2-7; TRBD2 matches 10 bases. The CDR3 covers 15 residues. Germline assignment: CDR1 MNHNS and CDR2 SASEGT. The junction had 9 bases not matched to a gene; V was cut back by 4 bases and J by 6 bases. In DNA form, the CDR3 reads TGTGCCAGCAGTGTCTCGCGTCTAGCGGGAGCCGAGCAGTACTTC. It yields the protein CASSVSRLAGAEQYF.

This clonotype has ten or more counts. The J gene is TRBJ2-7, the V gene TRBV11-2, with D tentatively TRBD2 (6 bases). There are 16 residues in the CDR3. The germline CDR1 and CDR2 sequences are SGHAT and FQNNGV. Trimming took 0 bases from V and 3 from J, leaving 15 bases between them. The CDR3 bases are TGTGCCAGCAGCTTAGATCTAGTTGGCGGGAACTACGAGCAGTACTTC. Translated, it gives CASSLDLVGGNYEQYF.

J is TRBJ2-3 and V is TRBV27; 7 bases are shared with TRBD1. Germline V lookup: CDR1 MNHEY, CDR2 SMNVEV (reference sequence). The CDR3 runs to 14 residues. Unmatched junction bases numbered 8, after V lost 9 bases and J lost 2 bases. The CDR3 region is CASNNRGFTDTQYF. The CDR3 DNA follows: TGTGCCAGTAATAACAGGGGATTCACAGATACGCAGTATTTT.

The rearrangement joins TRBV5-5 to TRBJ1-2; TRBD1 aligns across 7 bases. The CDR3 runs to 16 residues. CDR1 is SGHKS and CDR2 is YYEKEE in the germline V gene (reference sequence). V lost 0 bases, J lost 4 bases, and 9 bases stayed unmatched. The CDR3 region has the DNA TGTGCCAGCAGCTTGGGCGGGACAGCATTACCCTATGGCTACACCTTC. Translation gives CASSLGGTALPYGYTF.

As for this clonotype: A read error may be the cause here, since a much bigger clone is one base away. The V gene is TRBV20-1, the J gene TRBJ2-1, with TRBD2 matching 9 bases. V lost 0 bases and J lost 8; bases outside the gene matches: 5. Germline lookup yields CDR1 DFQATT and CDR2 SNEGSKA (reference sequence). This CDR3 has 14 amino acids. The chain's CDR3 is CSAREGGGDDEQFF. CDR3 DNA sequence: TGCAGTGCTAGAGAGGGCGGGGGGGACGATGAGCAGTTCTTC.

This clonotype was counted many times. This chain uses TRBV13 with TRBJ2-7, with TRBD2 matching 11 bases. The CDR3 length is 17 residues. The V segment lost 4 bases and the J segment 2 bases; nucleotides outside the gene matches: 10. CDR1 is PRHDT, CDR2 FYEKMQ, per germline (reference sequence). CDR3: CASSSSNGTSGTYEQYF. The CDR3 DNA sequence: TGTGCCAGCAGCTCGTCGAACGGGACTAGCGGAACCTACGAGCAGTACTTC.

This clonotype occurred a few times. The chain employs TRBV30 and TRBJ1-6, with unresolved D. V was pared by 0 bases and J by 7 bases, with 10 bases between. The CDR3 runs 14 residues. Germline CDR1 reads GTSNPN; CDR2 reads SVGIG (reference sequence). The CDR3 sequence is CAWSVLGRNSPLHF. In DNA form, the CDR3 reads TGTGCCTGGAGTGTATTGGGGAGGAATTCACCCCTCCACTTT.

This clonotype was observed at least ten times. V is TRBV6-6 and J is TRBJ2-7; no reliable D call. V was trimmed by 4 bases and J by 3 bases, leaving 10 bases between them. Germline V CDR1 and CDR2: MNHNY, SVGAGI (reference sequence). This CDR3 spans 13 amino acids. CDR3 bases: TGTGCCAGCAGTTCCTCGCCGGGCTACGAGCAGTACTTC. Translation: CASSSSPGYEQYF.

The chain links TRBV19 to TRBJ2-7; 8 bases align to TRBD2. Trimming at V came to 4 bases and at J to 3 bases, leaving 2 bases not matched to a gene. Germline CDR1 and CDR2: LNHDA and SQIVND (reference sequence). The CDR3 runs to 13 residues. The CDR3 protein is CASSSSGIYEQYF. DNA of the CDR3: TGTGCCAGTAGTAGTAGCGGGATCTACGAGCAGTACTTC.

CDR3 amino acids: CASSPTPRDPGANVLTF. The CDR3 nucleotides read TGTGCCAGCAGCCCGACTCCCAGGGACCCTGGGGCCAACGTCCTGACTTTC. V and J are TRBV11-3 and TRBJ2-6; D tentatively fits TRBD1 or TRBD2 (5 bases each). The CDR3 runs 17 residues. The V end lost 5 bases, the J end lost 2 bases, and 16 bases lay between the germline ends. The germline gives CDR1 SGHNT, CDR2 YENEEA.

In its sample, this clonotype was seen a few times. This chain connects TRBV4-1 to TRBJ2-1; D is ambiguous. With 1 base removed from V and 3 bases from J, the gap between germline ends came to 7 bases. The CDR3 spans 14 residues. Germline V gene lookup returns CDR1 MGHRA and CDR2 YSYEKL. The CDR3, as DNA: TGCGCCAGCAGCCAAGGATTTTACTACAATGAGCAGTTCTTC. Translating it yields CASSQGFYYNEQFF.

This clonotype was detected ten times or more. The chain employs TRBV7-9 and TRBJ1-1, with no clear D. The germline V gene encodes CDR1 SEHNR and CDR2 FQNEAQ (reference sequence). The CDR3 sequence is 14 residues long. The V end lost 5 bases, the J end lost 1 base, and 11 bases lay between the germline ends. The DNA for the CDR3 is TGTGCCAGCAGCCCCCGCGGGGAGAACACTGAAGCTTTCTTT. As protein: CASSPRGENTEAFF.

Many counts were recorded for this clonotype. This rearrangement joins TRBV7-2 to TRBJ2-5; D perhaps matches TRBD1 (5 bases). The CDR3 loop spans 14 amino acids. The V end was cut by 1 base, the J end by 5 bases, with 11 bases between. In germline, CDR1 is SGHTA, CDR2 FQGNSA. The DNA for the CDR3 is TGTGCCAGCAGCTTAGGGGCGTGGGGCGAGACCCAGTACTTC. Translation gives CASSLGAWGETQYF.

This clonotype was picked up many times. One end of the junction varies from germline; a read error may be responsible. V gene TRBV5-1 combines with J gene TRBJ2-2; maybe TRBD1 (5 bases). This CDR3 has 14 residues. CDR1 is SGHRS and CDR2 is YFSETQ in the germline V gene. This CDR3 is CASSRTGDTGELFF. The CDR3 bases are TGTGCCAGCAGCCGAACAGGAGACACCGGGGAGCTGTTTTTT.